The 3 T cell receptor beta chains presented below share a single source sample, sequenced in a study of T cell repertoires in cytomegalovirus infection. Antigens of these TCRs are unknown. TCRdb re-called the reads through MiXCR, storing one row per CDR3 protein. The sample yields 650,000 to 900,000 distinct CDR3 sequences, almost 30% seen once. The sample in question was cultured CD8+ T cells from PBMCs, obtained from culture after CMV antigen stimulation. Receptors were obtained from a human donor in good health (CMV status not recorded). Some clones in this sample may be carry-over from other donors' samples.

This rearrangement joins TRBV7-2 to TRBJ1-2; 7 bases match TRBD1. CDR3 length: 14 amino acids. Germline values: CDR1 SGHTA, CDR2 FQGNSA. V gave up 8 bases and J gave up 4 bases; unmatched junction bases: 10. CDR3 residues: CASLYRGEIYGYTF. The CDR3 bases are TGTGCCAGCTTATACAGGGGCGAAATCTATGGCTACACCTTC.

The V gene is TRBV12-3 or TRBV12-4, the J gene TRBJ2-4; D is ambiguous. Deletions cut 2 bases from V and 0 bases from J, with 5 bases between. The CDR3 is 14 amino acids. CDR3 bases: TGTGCCAGCAGTTTAAAACTAGCCAAAAACATTCAGTACTTC. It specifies CASSLKLAKNIQYF.

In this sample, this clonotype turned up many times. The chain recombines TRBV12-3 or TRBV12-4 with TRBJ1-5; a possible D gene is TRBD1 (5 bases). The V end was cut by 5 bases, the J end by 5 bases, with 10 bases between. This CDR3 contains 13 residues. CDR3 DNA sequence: TGTGCCAGCAGTACGACAGTTTATCAGCCCCAGCATTTT. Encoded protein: CASSTTVYQPQHF.